Included here is one T cell receptor beta chain sequence, with context. The target antigen is unknown. Germline CDR1 SNHLY, CDR2 FYNNEI. The CDR3 has 15 amino acids. With V trimmed by 7 bases and J by 0 bases, 8 bases remained unmatched. These data are taken from a study of cytomegalovirus exposure and HLA in healthy donors. With 60 Vbeta and 13 Jbeta primers, the PCR was carried out. Generated by immunoSEQ multiplex PCR, the TCRdb table keeps only in-frame clones and is missing some. The sample includes 110,000 or so clones, 82% seen only once; the top ten take around 2.6%. Findings and limits, study-wide: Upon later analysis, TCR association rates were observed to vary by HLA locus, being highest for DRB1 and lowest for HLA-C. It is likely that the observed cluster of highly shared sequence variants was a sequencing artifact.

All the people who gave samples were healthy bone marrow donors. The chain employs TRBV2 and TRBJ2-7, with 8 bases that match TRBD1. This receptor was obtained from a woman aged 18-29 years in good health and CMV-seronegative. Sequenced sample: PBMCs. In DNA form, the CDR3 reads TGTGCCAGCAAAGAGACAGGGGTGAGCTCCTACGAGCAGTACTTC. This codes for CASKETGVSSYEQYF.